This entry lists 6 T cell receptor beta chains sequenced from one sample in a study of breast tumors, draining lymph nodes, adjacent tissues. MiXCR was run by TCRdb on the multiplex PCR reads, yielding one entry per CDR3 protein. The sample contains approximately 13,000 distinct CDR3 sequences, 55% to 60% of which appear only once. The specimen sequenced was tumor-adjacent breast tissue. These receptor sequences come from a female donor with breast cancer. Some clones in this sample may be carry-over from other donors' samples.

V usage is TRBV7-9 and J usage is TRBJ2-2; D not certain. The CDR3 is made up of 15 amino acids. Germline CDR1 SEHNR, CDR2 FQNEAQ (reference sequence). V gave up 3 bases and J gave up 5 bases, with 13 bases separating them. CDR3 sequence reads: CASSFLKGRTGELFF. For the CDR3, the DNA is TGTGCCAGCAGCTTTCTTAAGGGCCGAACCGGGGAGCTGTTTTTT.

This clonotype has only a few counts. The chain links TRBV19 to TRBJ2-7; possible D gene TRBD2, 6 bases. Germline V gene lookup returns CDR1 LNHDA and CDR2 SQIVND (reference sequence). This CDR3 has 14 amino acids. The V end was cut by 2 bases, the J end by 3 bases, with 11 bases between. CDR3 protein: CASSITGGIYEQYF. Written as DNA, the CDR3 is TGTGCCAGTAGTATAACCGGGGGAATCTACGAGCAGTACTTC. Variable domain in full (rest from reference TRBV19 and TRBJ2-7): DGGITQSPKYLFRKEGQNVTLSCEQNLNHDAMYWYRQDPGQGLRLIYYSQIVNDFQKGDIAEGYSVSREKKESFPLTVTSAQKNPTAFYLCASSITGGIYEQYFGPGTRLTVT.

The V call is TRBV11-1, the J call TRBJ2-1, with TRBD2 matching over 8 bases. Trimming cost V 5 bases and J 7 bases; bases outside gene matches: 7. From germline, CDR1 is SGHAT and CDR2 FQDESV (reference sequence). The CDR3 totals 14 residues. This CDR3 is CASSQGLVGNEQFF. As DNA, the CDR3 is TGTGCCAGCAGCCAGGGACTAGTTGGAAATGAGCAGTTCTTC. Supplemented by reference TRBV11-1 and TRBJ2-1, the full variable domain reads EAEVAQSPRYKITEKSQAVAFWCDPISGHATLYWYRQILGQGPELLVQFQDESVVDDSQLPKDRFSAERLKGVDSTLKIQPAELGDSAMYLCASSQGLVGNEQFFGPGTRLTVL.

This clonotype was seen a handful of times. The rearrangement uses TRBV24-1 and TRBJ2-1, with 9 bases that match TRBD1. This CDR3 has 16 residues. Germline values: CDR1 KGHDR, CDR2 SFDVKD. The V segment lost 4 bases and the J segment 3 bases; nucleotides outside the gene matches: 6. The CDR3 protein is CATSDTGTGYYNEQFF. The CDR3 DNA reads TGTGCCACCAGTGACACCGGGACAGGGTACTACAATGAGCAGTTCTTC.

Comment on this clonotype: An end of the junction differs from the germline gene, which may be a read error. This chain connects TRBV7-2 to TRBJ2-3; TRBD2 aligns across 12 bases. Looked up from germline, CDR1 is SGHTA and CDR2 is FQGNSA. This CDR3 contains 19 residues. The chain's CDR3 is CAGSLRFGTSGSYTDAQYF. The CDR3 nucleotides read TGTGCCGGCAGCCTAAGGTTCGGGACTAGCGGGTCTTACACAGATGCGCAGTATTTT.

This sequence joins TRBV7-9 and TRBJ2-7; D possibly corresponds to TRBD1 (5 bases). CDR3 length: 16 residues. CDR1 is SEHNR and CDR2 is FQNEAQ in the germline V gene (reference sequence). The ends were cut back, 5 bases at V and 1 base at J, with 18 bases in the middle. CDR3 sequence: CASSPPRSRASYEQYF. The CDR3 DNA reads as TGTGCCAGCAGCCCTCCCAGGTCCAGGGCTTCCTACGAGCAGTACTTC.